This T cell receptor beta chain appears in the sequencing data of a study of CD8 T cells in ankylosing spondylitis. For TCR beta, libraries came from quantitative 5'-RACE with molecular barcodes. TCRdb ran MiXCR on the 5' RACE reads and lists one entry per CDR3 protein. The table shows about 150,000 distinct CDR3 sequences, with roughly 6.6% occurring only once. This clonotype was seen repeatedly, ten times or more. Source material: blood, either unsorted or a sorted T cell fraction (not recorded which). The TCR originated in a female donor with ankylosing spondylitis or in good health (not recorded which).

DNA of the CDR3: TGTGCCAGCAAGTTTGGGGACACTGAAGCTTTCTTT. The encoded protein is CASKFGDTEAFF. The V call is TRBV27, the J call TRBJ1-1; D is ambiguous. Germline V lookup: CDR1 MNHEY, CDR2 SMNVEV (reference sequence). V gave up 7 bases and J gave up 3 bases, with 9 bases separating them. The CDR3 loop spans 12 amino acids.